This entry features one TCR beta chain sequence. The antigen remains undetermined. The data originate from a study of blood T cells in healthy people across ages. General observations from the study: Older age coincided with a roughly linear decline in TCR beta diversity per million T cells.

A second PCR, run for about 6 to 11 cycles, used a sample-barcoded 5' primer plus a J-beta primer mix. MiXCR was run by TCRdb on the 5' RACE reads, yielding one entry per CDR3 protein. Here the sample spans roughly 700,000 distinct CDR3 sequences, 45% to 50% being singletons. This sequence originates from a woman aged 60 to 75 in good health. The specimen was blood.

This CDR3 reads CASSHGTGGSYEQYF. The CDR3, as DNA: TGTGCCAGCAGCCACGGGACAGGGGGCTCCTACGAGCAGTACTTC. This chain connects TRBV7-7 to TRBJ2-7, with TRBD1 identical over 11 bases. Germline CDR1 is SSHAT and CDR2 is FNYEAQ (reference sequence). The CDR3 consists of 15 residues. The V segment lost 5 bases and the J segment 0 bases; nucleotides outside the gene matches: 3.